This note documents a single T cell receptor beta chain sequence. These data come from a study of T cell changes during pregnancy in multiple sclerosis. TCRdb's copy holds only in-frame clones and misses some; the assay was immunoSEQ multiplex PCR. Of under 85,000 clones listed, around nine tenths are singletons. The sequences come from CD4+ T cells from peripheral blood mononuclear cells, collected in the third trimester of pregnancy. This TCR derives from a female donor in good health, enrolled as a control in a pregnancy study.

Written as DNA, the CDR3 is TGTGCCAGCAGTCCGAGGCAGGGGATGAACACTGAAGCTTTCTTT. Encoded protein: CASSPRQGMNTEAFF. The rearrangement uses TRBV6-5 and TRBJ1-1; TRBD1 might be the D (6 bases). The CDR3 is 15 amino acids. V lost 5 bases and J 0 bases, leaving 13 bases between the germline ends. Germline assignment: CDR1 MNHEY and CDR2 SVGAGI.